The 29 T cell receptor beta chains below come from one sample, sequenced in a study of shared clonotypes between healthy human individuals (dated by TCRdb to the early 2020s). The library was made by the immunoSEQ multiplex PCR assay. TCRdb obtained this table from immuneACCESS and retained in-frame rearrangements with V and J assigned. These tables miss some clones; where compared with another copy, unresolved V genes account for less than half of the shortfall, and the remainder is unexplained. Across this sample there are about 2 million clones, with roughly 95% seen only once. The ten most abundant clones make up more than 0.95% of the sample. CD8 naive samples consisted of CD45RO-negative cells that were positively selected for CCR7, yielding a CD45RA+CCR7+ population without TemRA cells. Sequencing was carried out using naive CD8+ T cells sorted from blood. What the cell subset or site label conveys for this sample: CD45RA+CCR7+. These receptors were taken from a man aged 18 to 30 in good health.

A few counts support this clone. The CDR3 coding sequence is TGTGCCAGTTTGGACGAGAACACCGGGGAGCTGTTTTTT. Translation gives CASLDENTGELFF. The rearrangement uses TRBV7-9 and TRBJ2-2; D is uncertain. With 9 bases removed from V and 1 base from J, the gap between germline ends came to 9 bases. The CDR3 is 13 amino acids. CDR1 is SEHNR, CDR2 FQNEAQ, per germline (reference sequence).

The V gene is TRBV5-6, the J gene TRBJ2-7, with 9 bases matching TRBD2. With 2 bases clipped from V and 3 bases from J, the junction kept 6 bases outside the gene matches. The CDR3 is 15 amino acids. In germline, CDR1 is SGHDT, CDR2 YYEEEE. The CDR3 region has the DNA TGTGCCAGCAGCTTCTTAATAGCGGGGGTCTACGAGCAGTACTTC. This translates into CASSFLIAGVYEQYF.

As regards this clone: The same CDR3 arises from other DNA sequences in this sample as well. The chain carries TRBV7-9 and TRBJ1-2; 9 nucleotides match TRBD1. V gave up 4 bases and J gave up 6 bases; unmatched junction bases: 3. Germline CDR1 is SEHNR and CDR2 is FQNEAQ (reference sequence). CDR3 length: 13 residues. The CDR3 coding sequence is TGTGCCAGCAGCTCGGGACAGGGCAATGGCTACACCTTC. It is translated as CASSSGQGNGYTF.

V is TRBV4-1 and J is TRBJ1-1; D not resolved. Germline CDR1 and CDR2: MGHRA and YSYEKL. The V gene lost 5 bases and the J gene lost 11 bases, with 12 bases spanning the gap. The CDR3 spans 11 residues. CDR3 sequence (DNA): TGCGCCAGCAGCTCCAGGTCGGAGGCTTTCTTT. Translation gives CASSSRSEAFF.

This CDR3 is CASSEYRDRAYEQYF. CDR3 sequence (DNA): TGCGCCAGCAGTGAGTACCGGGACAGGGCCTACGAGCAGTACTTC. The V and J genes are TRBV10-1 and TRBJ2-7; 9 bases map to TRBD1. In germline, CDR1 is WNHNN, CDR2 SYGVQD (reference sequence). This CDR3 has 15 residues. The V segment lost 1 base and the J segment 2 bases; nucleotides outside the gene matches: 3.

This chain joins TRBV7-9 and TRBJ2-7; D may match TRBD1 or TRBD2 (6 bases each). Germline-derived CDR1 and CDR2 are SEHNR and FQNEAQ (reference sequence). Trimming left V 5 bases short and J 5 bases short, with 19 bases between. The CDR3 is 15 amino acids. The chain's CDR3 is CASSSLGGPLDEQYF. In DNA form, the CDR3 reads TGTGCCAGCAGCAGCCTCGGGGGCCCATTAGACGAGCAGTACTTC.

The chain joins TRBV6-5 to TRBJ2-3; the D is unclear. The CDR3 contains 14 residues. V gave up 6 bases and J gave up 1 base, with 11 bases separating them. The germline gives CDR1 MNHEY, CDR2 SVGAGI. Here the CDR3 reads CASSEYLGTDTQYF. CDR3 in DNA: TGTGCCAGCAGCGAATACTTGGGCACAGATACGCAGTATTTT.

The CDR3 nucleotides are TGTGCCTGCACCCTTCCAGGAGGGGCTAGCACAGATACGCAGTATTTT. Its protein is CACTLPGGASTDTQYF. The chain recombines TRBV30 with TRBJ2-3; D is perhaps TRBD2 (6 bases). The CDR3 is 16 amino acids. V was cut by 6 bases and J by 0 bases, with 19 bases left in between. The V gene's germline CDR1 is GTSNPN and CDR2 SVGIG (reference sequence).

This clone was seen once. The J gene is TRBJ2-3, the V gene TRBV2; D may be TRBD1 (5 bases). The CDR3 is made up of 14 amino acids. Germline lookup yields CDR1 SNHLY and CDR2 FYNNEI. V was clipped by 3 bases and J by 5 bases, with 12 bases between them. CDR3 sequence reads: CASSEGPPQDTQYF. In DNA, the CDR3 is TGTGCCAGCAGTGAGGGGCCCCCCCAAGATACGCAGTATTTT. Using reference TRBV2 and TRBJ2-3 for the parts outside the CDR3, the full variable domain is EPEVTQTPSHQVTQMGQEVILRCVPISNHLYFYWYRQILGQKVEFLVSFYNNEISEKSEIFDDQFSVERPDGSNFTLKIRSTKLEDSAMYFCASSEGPPQDTQYFGPGTRLTVL.

The chain links TRBV2 to TRBJ1-6, with 9 bases identical to TRBD1. The CDR3 length is 14 residues. Germline loops: CDR1 SNHLY, CDR2 FYNNEI. With V trimmed by 10 bases and J by 9 bases, 10 bases remained unmatched. Here the CDR3 reads CATFLGQGTSPLHF. The CDR3 region has the DNA TGTGCCACCTTTCTCGGACAGGGGACTTCACCCCTCCACTTT.

As concerns this clone: Other DNA sequences within the sample encode an identical CDR3. This sequence joins TRBV4-3 and TRBJ2-1; no definite D call. The germline V and J ends were trimmed by 0 bases and 7 bases, with 7 bases remaining between them. Germline V CDR1 and CDR2: LGHNA, YSLEER. The length of the CDR3 is 13 residues. In DNA form, the CDR3 reads TGCGCCAGCAGCCAAGATCAAGGGAATGAGCAGTTCTTC. This gives the protein CASSQDQGNEQFF.

The genes are TRBV29-1 and TRBJ2-7, with 15 nucleotides matching TRBD2. The CDR3 loop spans 14 amino acids. The germline CDR1 and CDR2 sequences are SQVTM and ANQGSEA. J gave up 7 bases and V 6 bases, and 7 bases lay outside the gene matches. CDR3 region: CSVVGLAGGREQYF. CDR3 DNA sequence: TGCAGCGTCGTAGGACTAGCGGGGGGGCGGGAGCAGTACTTC.

Notes on this clone: The same CDR3 arises from other DNA sequences in this sample as well. V and J are TRBV7-9 and TRBJ2-7; D is uncertain. There are 12 residues in the CDR3. Looked up from germline, CDR1 is SEHNR and CDR2 is FQNEAQ (reference sequence). V was trimmed by 0 bases and J by 4 bases, leaving 4 bases between them. CDR3 in amino acids: CASSLAEYEQYF. CDR3 nucleotide sequence: TGTGCCAGCAGCTTAGCAGAATACGAGCAGTACTTC.

The J gene is TRBJ1-1, the V gene TRBV10-2; possibly TRBD1 for D (5 bases). The CDR3 has 13 amino acids. V lost 7 bases, J lost 1 base, and 10 bases lay in between. Germline CDR1 WSHSY, CDR2 SAAADI. CDR3 nucleotide sequence: TGCGCCAGCAATCCAGGGCCGAACACTGAAGCTTTCTTT. Amino acid sequence: CASNPGPNTEAFF.

The genes are TRBV27 and TRBJ1-2, with unresolved D. V was clipped by 4 bases and J by 3 bases, with 18 bases between them. CDR1 and CDR2 from the germline V gene are MNHEY and SMNVEV (reference sequence). The CDR3 has 16 residues. The CDR3 here is CASSSVGITRDYGYTF. For the CDR3, the DNA is TGTGCCAGCAGTTCTGTCGGGATTACGAGGGACTATGGCTACACCTTC.

This sequence joins TRBV9 and TRBJ1-6, with D tentatively TRBD1 (6 bases). Germline-derived CDR1 and CDR2 are SGDLS and YYNGEE. The CDR3 consists of 15 residues. Trimming took off 1 base at V and 7 bases at J, with 12 bases between the two ends. As DNA, the CDR3 is TGTGCCAGCAGCGTATTCCCCCAGGGGAATTCACCCCTCCACTTT. Translating gives CASSVFPQGNSPLHF.

This chain links TRBV2 with TRBJ2-1; no clear D gene. The CDR3 runs to 15 residues. Germline V gene sequence: CDR1 SNHLY, CDR2 FYNNEI. Trimming cost V 3 bases and J 2 bases, with 11 bases left between them. The CDR3 here is CASSDLSATYNEQFF. DNA for the CDR3: TGTGCCAGCAGTGATCTTTCAGCCACCTACAATGAGCAGTTCTTC.

The genes are TRBV2 and TRBJ2-7, with D possibly matching TRBD2 (5 bases). V was shortened by 4 bases and J by 2 bases, with 12 bases between the two germline ends. Germline CDR1 SNHLY, CDR2 FYNNEI. The CDR3 consists of 14 residues. The CDR3 here is CASSVLASTYEQYF. Written as DNA, the CDR3 is TGTGCCAGCAGTGTATTAGCGTCAACCTACGAGCAGTACTTC.

In regard to this clone: In the same sample, other DNA sequences code for this CDR3. The chain recombines TRBV13 with TRBJ2-1; unclear D gene. V was shortened by 5 bases and J by 7 bases, with 9 bases between the two germline ends. Germline-derived CDR1 and CDR2 are PRHDT and FYEKMQ (reference sequence). The CDR3 has 12 residues. CDR3 region: CASSPRFNEQFF. The CDR3 nucleotides read TGTGCCAGCAGCCCGAGATTTAATGAGCAGTTCTTC.

The chain is built from TRBV19 and TRBJ1-1, with D hard to call. V lost 0 bases, J lost 5 bases, and 16 bases lay in between. The V gene's germline CDR1 is LNHDA and CDR2 SQIVND (reference sequence). This CDR3 is built from 16 residues. CDR3 residues: CASSIDLEGGETEAFF. Written as DNA, the CDR3 is TGTGCCAGTAGTATAGATTTAGAGGGAGGAGAGACTGAAGCTTTCTTT.

As concerns this clone: Other DNA sequences in the sample encode the same CDR3. The chain combines TRBV28 with TRBJ1-1; D unclear. CDR3 size: 12 residues. The V end was cut by 3 bases, the J end by 4 bases, with 6 bases between. Germline V gives CDR1 MDHEN, CDR2 SYDVKM. The CDR3 loop is CASSFIGTEAFF. In DNA form, the CDR3 reads TGTGCCAGCAGTTTCATAGGCACTGAAGCTTTCTTT.

J is TRBJ2-5 and V is TRBV10-3, with D tentatively TRBD1 (5 bases). The CDR3 is made up of 13 amino acids. Germline V gene lookup returns CDR1 ENHRY and CDR2 SYGVKD. V was shortened by 3 bases and J by 5 bases, with 10 bases between the two germline ends. The CDR3 sequence: CAISEGRAETQYF. In DNA, the CDR3 is TGTGCCATCAGTGAAGGCAGGGCCGAGACCCAGTACTTC.

The chain combines TRBV14 with TRBJ2-7; 8 nucleotides line up with TRBD1. Germline V lookup: CDR1 SGHDN, CDR2 FVKESK. The ends lost 8 bases at V and 7 bases at J; junction bases unmatched: 7. The CDR3 is 12 amino acids. In DNA, the CDR3 is TGTGCCAGCGGACAGGGTGTAGGGGAGCAGTACTTC. It specifies CASGQGVGEQYF.

The sample holds one count of this clone. The chain has TRBV30 and TRBJ1-4; D perhaps matches TRBD1 (6 bases). Trimming stripped 1 base from V and 12 bases from J, with 18 bases between. Germline values: CDR1 GTSNPN, CDR2 SVGIG (reference sequence). This CDR3 has 14 amino acids. CDR3 sequence: CAWSGFLNREELFF. CDR3 in DNA: TGTGCCTGGAGTGGGTTCCTTAACAGGGAGGAACTGTTTTTT.

J is TRBJ2-5 and V is TRBV2, with 8 bases matching TRBD1. J lost 2 bases, V lost 0 bases, and 8 bases had no gene match. Germline CDR1 reads SNHLY; CDR2 reads FYNNEI. The CDR3 totals 17 residues. The CDR3 sequence: CASSEALRDRRQETQYF. Here the CDR3 DNA reads TGTGCCAGCAGTGAAGCGCTTCGGGACAGGAGACAAGAGACCCAGTACTTC.

The chain couples TRBV27 to TRBJ2-2, with 8 bases aligning to TRBD1. CDR1 is MNHEY and CDR2 is SMNVEV in the germline V gene (reference sequence). The V segment lost 4 bases and the J segment 7 bases; nucleotides outside the gene matches: 8. CDR3 length: 15 amino acids. The CDR3, as DNA: TGTGCCAGCAGTTCCCCCGGGACAGGCCGCGGGGAGCTGTTTTTT. Translating it yields CASSSPGTGRGELFF.

J is TRBJ1-2 and V is TRBV7-3; unclear D gene. With 2 bases removed from V and 5 bases from J, the gap between germline ends came to 15 bases. CDR1 is SGHTA and CDR2 is FQGTGA in the germline V gene. The CDR3 is 15 amino acids. CDR3 loop: CASSLSSETAYGYTF. In nucleotides, the CDR3 is TGTGCCAGCAGCTTATCCTCCGAGACCGCGTATGGCTACACCTTC.

As regards this clone: The junction does not match germline at one end; this may be a read error. The chain has TRBV10-3 and TRBJ2-3; D ambiguous. Germline V CDR1 and CDR2: ENHRY, SYGVKD. The CDR3 covers 12 residues. The CDR3 bases are TGTGCCATCAGGACCAACACAGATACGCAGTGTTTT. This sequence encodes CAIRTNTDTQCF.

This sequence joins TRBV29-1 and TRBJ2-1, with no clear D. This CDR3 has 13 residues. CDR1 and CDR2 (germline): SQVTM, ANQGSEA. CDR3 bases: TGCAACCTCCCCCACGGGTCGTGCAATGAGCAGTTCTTC. Amino acids: CNLPHGSCNEQFF.